The subject of this entry is one TCR beta chain. Per the original methods: Counts of nucleated cells, estimated from reference gene primer amplification, were obtained. Profiling relied on immunoSEQ multiplex PCR, and the TCRdb table lists in-frame clones only, not all of them. That table is the source of V, J and clone size, and D and trimming were worked out from the DNA. The sample yields about 45,000 clones, approximately 70% seen once. This record comes from a study of blood T cell repertoires in COVID-19. On the study more broadly: Acute and convalescent COVID-19 specimens originated in the United States, Italy and Spain. The cDNA or gDNA used as material had been derived from T cells, B-cell-depleted T cells, or PBMCs.

The CDR3 has 16 residues. In germline, CDR1 is KGHSH, CDR2 LQKENI. V gave up 3 bases and J gave up 2 bases; unmatched junction bases: 7. The rearrangement uses TRBV18 and TRBJ2-7; 10 nucleotides match TRBD2. The sample taken for sequencing was peripheral blood. The sequence came from a man older than 75 with acute or convalescent COVID-19. The CDR3 sequence: CASSPLAGGDTYEQYF. The CDR3 DNA sequence: TGTGCCAGCTCACCTTTAGCGGGGGGAGATACCTACGAGCAGTACTTC.